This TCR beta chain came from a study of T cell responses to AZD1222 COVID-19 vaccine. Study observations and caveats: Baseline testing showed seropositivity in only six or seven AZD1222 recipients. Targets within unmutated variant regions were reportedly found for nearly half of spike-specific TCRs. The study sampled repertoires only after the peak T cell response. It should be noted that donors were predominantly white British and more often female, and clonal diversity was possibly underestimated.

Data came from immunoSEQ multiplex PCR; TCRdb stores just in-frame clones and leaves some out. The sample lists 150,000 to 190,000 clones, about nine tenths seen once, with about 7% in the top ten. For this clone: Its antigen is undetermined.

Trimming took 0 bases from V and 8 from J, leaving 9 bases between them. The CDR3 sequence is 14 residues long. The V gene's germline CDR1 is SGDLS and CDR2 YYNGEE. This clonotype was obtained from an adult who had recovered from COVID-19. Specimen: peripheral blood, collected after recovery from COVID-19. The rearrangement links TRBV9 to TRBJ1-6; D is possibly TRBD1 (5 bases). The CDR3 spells CASSVEGSHSPLHF. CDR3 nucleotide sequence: TGTGCCAGCAGCGTAGAGGGGTCGCATTCACCCCTCCACTTT.